The source of this T cell receptor beta chain is a study of T-cell reconstitution after alpha-beta-depleted transplantation in children. Trimming left V 4 bases short and J 6 bases short, with 12 bases between. Germline V gene sequence: CDR1 KGHSH, CDR2 LQKENI. This CDR3 is built from 13 residues. Unique molecular identifiers featured in how the TCRbeta library was prepared. One entry per CDR3 protein, called by TCRdb with MiXCR from the PCR reads. Among about 190,000 distinct CDR3 sequences listed, over 8.5% were seen once. General study results and limits: As was reported, about two months after transplant, alpha-beta T cells came from several hundred expanded graft clones.

Only a few counts were recorded for this clonotype. Its target is not known. The chain combines TRBV18 with TRBJ1-1, with D possibly being TRBD1 (5 bases). The sample consisted of PBMCs, taken before TCRalphabeta/CD19-depleted stem cell transplant. The origin of this receptor is a boy between 2 and 10 years old with acute myeloid leukemia, due to receive a stem cell transplant. The CDR3 sequence is CASSRGREAEAFF. In DNA form, the CDR3 reads TGTGCCAGCTCACGGGGCAGGGAGGCTGAAGCTTTCTTT.